The 29 T cell receptor beta chains below come from one sample, sequenced in a study of graft-versus-host responses after intestinal transplantation. The table came from immunoSEQ multiplex PCR; TCRdb's copy has only in-frame clones and leaves some out. Here the sample spans over 5,000 clones, about 71% being singletons. The starting material was PBMCs, obtained 300 to 340 days after intestinal transplant. These receptors were collected from a human patient who received an intestinal transplant, so some T cells may come from the graft donor.

This clone has a handful of counts. The chain joins TRBV4-3 to TRBJ2-7; no reliable D call. CDR1 and CDR2 (germline): LGHNA, YSLEER. The CDR3 covers 16 residues. V was shortened by 0 bases and J by 2 bases, with 14 bases between the two germline ends. CDR3 DNA: TGCGCCAGCAGCCAAGAGGCAGGCTACACCACCTACGAGCAGTACTTC. Translation: CASSQEAGYTTYEQYF.

This chain uses TRBV30 with TRBJ1-6, with 9 bases identical to TRBD1. The CDR3 runs 16 residues. Germline V gives CDR1 GTSNPN, CDR2 SVGIG (reference sequence). With 4 bases clipped from V and 4 bases from J, the junction kept 8 bases outside the gene matches. CDR3: CAWKPGQGFYNSPLHF. The CDR3 DNA is TGTGCCTGGAAACCGGGACAGGGTTTTTATAATTCACCCCTCCACTTT.

This chain links TRBV9 with TRBJ2-2; 7 nucleotides line up with TRBD2. The CDR3 is 18 amino acids. V lost 0 bases to trimming and J lost 0 bases; unmatched junction nucleotides: 8. Germline CDR1 is SGDLS and CDR2 is YYNGEE. The CDR3 loop is CASSVASAGDANTGELFF. The CDR3, as DNA: TGTGCCAGCAGCGTAGCTTCGGCGGGGGACGCGAACACCGGGGAGCTGTTTTTT. The full variable domain, with the rest looked up from reference TRBV9 and TRBJ2-2, is DSGVTQTPKHLITATGQRVTLRCSPRSGDLSVYWYQQSLDQGLQFLIQYYNGEERAKGNILERFSAQQFPDLHSELNLSSLELGDSALYFCASSVASAGDANTGELFFGEGSRLTVL.

This chain connects TRBV7-9 to TRBJ2-7; maybe TRBD1 (5 bases). Deletions cut 5 bases from V and 9 bases from J, with 14 bases between. The length of the CDR3 is 12 residues. Per germline, CDR1 SEHNR and CDR2 FQNEAQ (reference sequence). The CDR3 protein is CASSPGAIRQYF. CDR3 nucleotide sequence: TGTGCCAGCAGCCCTGGGGCAATTCGGCAGTACTTC.

The chain is built from TRBV15 and TRBJ1-5, with D hard to call. V was trimmed by 3 bases and J by 3 bases, leaving 9 bases between them. Germline CDR1 LNHNV, CDR2 YYDKDF (reference sequence). The CDR3 runs 14 residues. The CDR3: CATSRRRPNQPQHF. DNA for the CDR3: TGTGCCACCAGCAGGCGACGGCCCAATCAGCCCCAGCATTTT.

There are a few counts of this clone. V gene TRBV7-9 combines with J gene TRBJ2-7; TRBD1 matches 10 bases. Trimming cost V 4 bases and J 0 bases; bases outside gene matches: 9. Germline CDR1 is SEHNR and CDR2 is FQNEAQ (reference sequence). The CDR3 runs 17 residues. The CDR3 here is CASSSSFGTGASYEQYF. Here the CDR3 DNA reads TGTGCCAGCAGCTCAAGTTTCGGGACAGGGGCCTCCTACGAGCAGTACTTC.

The V and J genes are TRBV7-8 and TRBJ1-5; 7 bases fit TRBD1. Germline CDR1 reads SGHVS; CDR2 reads FQNEAQ. Germline trimming cut 1 base from V and 5 bases from J; bases unmatched to any gene: 2. There are 14 residues in the CDR3. CDR3 residues: CASSLGQGDQPQHF. The CDR3 DNA follows: TGTGCCAGCAGCTTAGGACAGGGAGATCAGCCCCAGCATTTT.

This chain connects TRBV27 to TRBJ2-7; the match to TRBD1 covers 12 bases. Trimming took 2 bases from V and 2 from J; bases not matched to a gene: 4. CDR1 is MNHEY and CDR2 is SMNVEV in the germline V gene (reference sequence). This CDR3 is 16 amino acids long. The CDR3 nucleotides are TGTGCCAGCAGTTTAAGGGACAGGGGGCACCCCTACGAGCAGTACTTC. Encoded protein: CASSLRDRGHPYEQYF.

Concerning this clone itself: The junction and the germline gene differ at one end; a read error may be behind it. The CDR3 DNA reads as TGTGCCAGCAGCGTTGGTAGCGGGACCACAGGTACGCAGTATTTT. Its translation is CASSVGSGTTGTQYF. The gene calls are TRBV9 and TRBJ2-3; 8 bases align to TRBD2. Germline V lookup: CDR1 SGDLS, CDR2 YYNGEE. The CDR3 consists of 15 residues.

The J gene is TRBJ2-3, the V gene TRBV6-1, with 7 bases matching TRBD2. In germline, CDR1 is MNHNS, CDR2 SASEGT. This CDR3 has 15 residues. V trimming: 0 bases; J trimming: 1 base; junction bases outside the gene matches: 1. CDR3 bases: TGTGCCAGCAGTGAAGCCCGGGGGGGCACAGATACGCAGTATTTT. Protein sequence: CASSEARGGTDTQYF.

This clone was observed a few times. V and J are TRBV21-1 and TRBJ2-3; TRBD2 is the table's D call and was not checked against the DNA. TRBV21-1 has pseudogene status. The CDR3 runs to 15 residues. The CDR3 reads CASSRLAGLADTQYF. In DNA, the CDR3 is TGTGCCAGCAGCCGCCTAGCGGGGTTGGCAGATACGCAGTATTTT.

The chain uses TRBV10-3 and TRBJ1-2; 9 bases match TRBD1. The junction had 6 bases not matched to a gene; V was cut back by 2 bases and J by 8 bases. The length of the CDR3 is 14 residues. Per the germline V gene, CDR1 is ENHRY and CDR2 is SYGVKD. The CDR3: CAISEPGTGSGYTF. The CDR3 DNA reads as TGTGCCATCAGTGAGCCAGGGACAGGGAGCGGCTACACCTTC.

The chain couples TRBV6-1 to TRBJ2-7, with D tentatively TRBD1 (6 bases). CDR1 is MNHNS, CDR2 SASEGT, per germline. The CDR3 is 15 amino acids. Trimming took off 7 bases at V and 2 bases at J, with 18 bases between the two ends. The CDR3 nucleotides are TGTGCCAGCAACGAGGGCAGGGGCGTCCCCTACGAGCAGTACTTC. Translation: CASNEGRGVPYEQYF.

J is TRBJ2-3 and V is TRBV5-4; the match to TRBD2 covers 15 bases. The germline gives CDR1 SGHNT, CDR2 YYREEE (reference sequence). This CDR3 has 17 residues. Losses at the gene ends were 5 bases for V and 3 bases for J; bases not matched to a gene: 7. The CDR3 nucleotides are TGTGCCAGCAGGTCCCCGGGACTAGCGGGGGGTACAGATACGCAGTATTTT. This encodes CASRSPGLAGGTDTQYF.

J is TRBJ2-7 and V is TRBV18; possibly TRBD1 or TRBD2 for D (6 bases each). Germline CDR1 is KGHSH and CDR2 is LQKENI. The CDR3 is 14 amino acids. Deletions cut 3 bases from V and 1 base from J, with 10 bases between. CDR3 sequence: CASSPWGASYEQYF. As DNA, the CDR3 is TGTGCCAGCTCACCGTGGGGGGCTTCCTACGAGCAGTACTTC.

This clone showed up just a few times. This rearrangement joins TRBV6-1 to TRBJ2-5, with TRBD1 matching over 8 bases. This CDR3 is 14 amino acids long. CDR1 is MNHNS and CDR2 is SASEGT in the germline V gene. V dropped 3 bases and J dropped 3; count of bases not matched to a gene: 3. The chain's CDR3 is CASSDWGQEETQYF. The CDR3 region has the DNA TGTGCCAGCAGTGACTGGGGACAGGAAGAGACCCAGTACTTC.

The chain joins TRBV6-4 to TRBJ2-3; possible D gene TRBD2, 6 bases. CDR3 size: 15 residues. Trimming took off 1 base at V and 2 bases at J, with 10 bases between the two ends. From germline, CDR1 is MRHNA and CDR2 SNTAGT. CDR3: CASSDLGLVTDTQYF. The DNA of the CDR3 is TGTGCCAGCAGTGACTTGGGACTTGTCACAGATACGCAGTATTTT.

This clone has a handful of counts. This chain uses TRBV6-4 with TRBJ2-1; TRBD2 matches 15 bases. Germline V gene lookup returns CDR1 MRHNA and CDR2 SNTAGT. The ends lost 5 bases at V and 8 bases at J; junction bases unmatched: 4. The CDR3 is 15 amino acids. This chain's CDR3 is CASSSGLAGGDEQFF. The CDR3, as DNA: TGTGCCAGCAGTTCAGGACTAGCGGGGGGGGATGAGCAGTTCTTC.

J is TRBJ2-7 and V is TRBV11-3, with TRBD1 identical over 8 bases. CDR1 and CDR2 from the germline V gene are SGHNT and YENEEA. J was trimmed by 2 bases and V by 5 bases; bases with no gene match: 2. CDR3 length: 13 residues. The CDR3 DNA follows: TGTGCCAGCAGCCGGGACAGGACCTACGAGCAGTACTTC. This gives the protein CASSRDRTYEQYF.

The chain couples TRBV7-2 to TRBJ2-3; D is unresolved. V dropped 1 base and J dropped 0 bases, with 5 bases sitting between them. Germline assignment: CDR1 SGHTA and CDR2 FQGNSA. The CDR3 loop spans 14 amino acids. CDR3 residues: CASSLDTSTDTQYF. The CDR3 DNA reads TGTGCCAGCAGCTTAGATACTAGCACAGATACGCAGTATTTT.

By share, this clone counts as medium-sized. This CDR3 is CASSPRSGRGVRSTDTQYF. For the CDR3, the DNA is TGTGCCAGCAGCCCCCGGAGTGGGCGGGGGGTCCGGAGCACAGATACGCAGTATTTT. This chain joins TRBV7-8 and TRBJ2-3; 8 bases are shared with TRBD2. V dropped 5 bases and J dropped 0; count of bases not matched to a gene: 16. The CDR3 extends over 19 amino acids. Germline values: CDR1 SGHVS, CDR2 FQNEAQ.

J is TRBJ2-7 and V is TRBV9; no reliable D call. CDR3 length equals 14 residues. From germline, CDR1 is SGDLS and CDR2 YYNGEE. Trimming cost V 0 bases and J 2 bases, with 9 bases left between them. Written as DNA, the CDR3 is TGTGCCAGCAGCGTAGGAACAACCCCCTACGAGCAGTACTTC. This gives the protein CASSVGTTPYEQYF. The full variable domain, rest sourced from reference TRBV9 and TRBJ2-7, is DSGVTQTPKHLITATGQRVTLRCSPRSGDLSVYWYQQSLDQGLQFLIQYYNGEERAKGNILERFSAQQFPDLHSELNLSSLELGDSALYFCASSVGTTPYEQYFGPGTRLTVT.

The V and J genes are TRBV10-3 and TRBJ2-3; TRBD2 matches at 7 bases. Germline V gene data show CDR1 as ENHRY and CDR2 as SYGVKD. The V segment lost 8 bases and the J segment 8 bases; nucleotides outside the gene matches: 7. The CDR3 consists of 12 residues. In DNA form, the CDR3 reads TGTGCCATCGATGACGTAGCGGGTACGCAGTATTTT. Residues: CAIDDVAGTQYF.

The rearrangement links TRBV19 to TRBJ1-3; D is uncertain. V was pared by 7 bases and J by 1 base, with 11 bases between. The CDR3 has 14 amino acids. CDR1 and CDR2 from the germline V gene are LNHDA and SQIVND (reference sequence). The CDR3 nucleotides are TGTGCCAGTATCAAAGATAGTTCTGGAAACACCATATATTTT. It yields the protein CASIKDSSGNTIYF.

This chain joins TRBV29-1 and TRBJ2-7; no firm D call. V lost 4 bases and J lost 5, with 15 bases in between. The CDR3 contains 13 residues. Germline loops: CDR1 SQVTM, CDR2 ANQGSEA. The CDR3 coding sequence is TGCAGCGTTGCCTGGGGTACGGGCGACGAGCAGTACTTC. Translation gives CSVAWGTGDEQYF.

This clone was detected only a few times. The chain carries TRBV6-1 and TRBJ1-4, with D perhaps TRBD1 (5 bases). Looked up from germline, CDR1 is MNHNS and CDR2 is SASEGT. Deletions cut 2 bases from V and 5 bases from J, with 9 bases between. The CDR3 runs 14 residues. CDR3 loop: CASSERGRNEKLFF. DNA of the CDR3: TGTGCCAGCAGTGAAAGGGGCCGAAATGAAAAACTGTTTTTT.

This chain uses TRBV12-5 with TRBJ2-7; no reliable D call. V gave up 6 bases and J gave up 2 bases, with 11 bases separating them. The CDR3 is 13 residues long. Germline V gene data show CDR1 as LGHNT and CDR2 as FRNRAP. CDR3 residues: CASGLDQAYEQYF. Here the CDR3 DNA reads TGTGCTAGTGGGCTTGATCAGGCCTACGAGCAGTACTTC.

This chain joins TRBV4-3 and TRBJ2-3; 12 bases are shared with TRBD2. The CDR3 has 16 residues. Germline CDR1 reads LGHNA; CDR2 reads YSLEER. J was trimmed by 1 base and V by 1 base; bases with no gene match: 0. This chain's CDR3 is CASSQGLAGGTDTQYF. The CDR3 nucleotides are TGCGCCAGCAGCCAAGGACTAGCGGGGGGCACAGATACGCAGTATTTT.

About this clone: Likely a read error: the CDR3 ends without its conserved phenylalanine or tryptophan. This chain joins TRBV5-1 and TRBJ1-2; TRBD1 matches at 7 bases. V lost 4 bases to trimming and J lost 8 bases; unmatched junction nucleotides: 11. The length of the CDR3 is 14 residues. CDR1 and CDR2 (germline): SGHRS, YFSETQ. CDR3 DNA: TGCGCCAGCAGCCCCCCGGACAGGTGGAGGGGCTACACCTCC. It is translated as CASSPPDRWRGYTS.